This TCR beta chain was captured in a study of siplizumab effects on memory and regulatory T cells. Regarding the study as a whole: Memory cells seemed less diverse than naive T cells, which seemed major alloresponse contributors. A significant reduction in alloreactive sequences traceable to unstimulated CD4+ memory cells was produced by siplizumab. About 80-96% of proliferating CD4+ or CD8+ clones had no assignable naive or memory phenotype.

Concerning this clone itself: Its target is unknown.

Using immunoSEQ multiplex PCR, the repertoire was profiled, and TCRdb retains in-frame clones only, with some absent. This table holds more than 85,000 clones, 85% to 95% found once. V gave up 1 base and J gave up 5 bases, with 8 bases separating them. This CDR3 is built from 13 residues. The germline V gene has CDR1 MGHRA and CDR2 YSYEKL. The TCR was taken from a human donor in good health. Sequencing used Tregs sorted from blood. The chain recombines TRBV4-1 with TRBJ1-2; D not resolved. CDR3 loop: CASSQVLGYGYTF. The CDR3 nucleotides are TGCGCCAGCAGCCAAGTCCTGGGGTATGGCTACACCTTC.